This entry describes one TCR beta chain. The data were taken from a study of T cell responses to AZD1222 COVID-19 vaccine. The table came from immunoSEQ multiplex PCR; TCRdb's copy has only in-frame clones and leaves some out. The sample consists of 80,000 or so clones, over 90% of them appearing once. The CDR3 covers 14 residues. Germline V gene sequence: CDR1 MRHNA, CDR2 SNTAGT. Between the trimmed V and J ends, which lost 5 bases and 7 bases, there was a span of 14 bases. V is TRBV6-4 and J is TRBJ2-2, with D maybe TRBD1 (5 bases). The receptor comes from an adult in good health. The sample was peripheral blood, taken on day 0 of AZD1222 vaccination. CDR3 region: CASSSQQGSGELFF. CDR3 nucleotide sequence: TGTGCCAGCAGTTCCCAGCAGGGTAGCGGGGAGCTGTTTTTT.